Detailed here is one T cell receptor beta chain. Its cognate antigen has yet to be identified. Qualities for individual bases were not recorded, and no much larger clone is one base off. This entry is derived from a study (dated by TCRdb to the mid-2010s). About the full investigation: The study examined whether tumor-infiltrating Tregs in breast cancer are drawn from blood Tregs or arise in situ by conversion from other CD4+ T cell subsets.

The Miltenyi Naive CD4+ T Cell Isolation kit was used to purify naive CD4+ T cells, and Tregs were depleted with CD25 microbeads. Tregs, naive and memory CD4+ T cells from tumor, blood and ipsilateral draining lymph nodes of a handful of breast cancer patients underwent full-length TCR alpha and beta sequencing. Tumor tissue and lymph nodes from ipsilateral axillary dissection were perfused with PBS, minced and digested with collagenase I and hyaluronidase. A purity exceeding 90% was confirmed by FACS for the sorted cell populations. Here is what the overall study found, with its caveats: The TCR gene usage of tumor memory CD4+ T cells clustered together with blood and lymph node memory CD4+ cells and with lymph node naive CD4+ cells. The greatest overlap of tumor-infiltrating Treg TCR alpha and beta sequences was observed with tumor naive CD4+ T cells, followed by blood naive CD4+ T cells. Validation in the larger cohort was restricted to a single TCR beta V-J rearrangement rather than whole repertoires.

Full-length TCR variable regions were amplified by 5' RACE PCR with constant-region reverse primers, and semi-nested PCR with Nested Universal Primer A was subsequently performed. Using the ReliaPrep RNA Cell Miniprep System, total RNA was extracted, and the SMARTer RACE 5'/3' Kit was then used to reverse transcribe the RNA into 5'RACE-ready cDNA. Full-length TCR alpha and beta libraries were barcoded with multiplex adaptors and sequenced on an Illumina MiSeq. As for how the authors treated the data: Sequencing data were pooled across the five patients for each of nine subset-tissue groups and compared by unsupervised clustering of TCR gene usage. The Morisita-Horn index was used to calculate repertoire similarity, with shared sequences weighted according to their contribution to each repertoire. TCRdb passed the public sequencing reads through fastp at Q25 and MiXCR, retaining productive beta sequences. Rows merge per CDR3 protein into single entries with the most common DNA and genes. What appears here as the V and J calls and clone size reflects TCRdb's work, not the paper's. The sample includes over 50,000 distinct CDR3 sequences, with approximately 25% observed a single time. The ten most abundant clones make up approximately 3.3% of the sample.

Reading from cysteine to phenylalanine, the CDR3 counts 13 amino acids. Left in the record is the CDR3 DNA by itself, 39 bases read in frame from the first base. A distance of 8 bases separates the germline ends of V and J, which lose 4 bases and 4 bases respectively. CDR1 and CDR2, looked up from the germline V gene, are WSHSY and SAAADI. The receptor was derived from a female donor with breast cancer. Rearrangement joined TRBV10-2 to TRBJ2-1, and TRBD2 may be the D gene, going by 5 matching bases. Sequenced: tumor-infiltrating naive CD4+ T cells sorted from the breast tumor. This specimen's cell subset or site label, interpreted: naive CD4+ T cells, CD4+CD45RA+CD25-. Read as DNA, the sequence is TGCGCCAGCAGTGTTTTAGCGTACAATGAGCAGTTCTTC. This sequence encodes CASSVLAYNEQFF.